The sequence of this T cell receptor (beta chain) was determined in a study of T cells after yellow fever vaccination. Findings and limits, study-wide: Compared with primary, the secondary response was weaker and peaked at day 5, not 15.

TCRdb reprocessed the 5' RACE reads with MiXCR, giving one entry per CDR3 protein. The table includes about 340,000 distinct CDR3 sequences, about 4% detected once. V gave up 5 bases and J gave up 13 bases, with 18 bases separating them. Germline V gene lookup returns CDR1 SGHTA and CDR2 FQGNSA. The CDR3 has 13 residues. This clonotype occurred many times. Its antigen is currently unknown. The TCR sequence derives from a man between 18 and 35 years old who received the YFV17D yellow fever vaccine. J is TRBJ2-1 and V is TRBV7-2; tentative D call: TRBD2 (6 bases). This specimen consisted of PBMCs, obtained 5 days after the yellow fever booster vaccination. Here the CDR3 DNA reads TGTGCCAGCAGCCCCCTCCATAGCGGCAGCCAGTTCTTC. As protein: CASSPLHSGSQFF. The full variable domain, in which reference TRBV7-2 and TRBJ2-1 provide the parts outside the CDR3, is GAGVSQSPSNKVTEKGKDVELRCDPISGHTALYWYRQSLGQGLEFLIYFQGNSAPDKSGLPSDRFSAERTGGSVSTLTIQRTQQEDSAVYLCASSPLHSGSQFFGPGTRLTVL.